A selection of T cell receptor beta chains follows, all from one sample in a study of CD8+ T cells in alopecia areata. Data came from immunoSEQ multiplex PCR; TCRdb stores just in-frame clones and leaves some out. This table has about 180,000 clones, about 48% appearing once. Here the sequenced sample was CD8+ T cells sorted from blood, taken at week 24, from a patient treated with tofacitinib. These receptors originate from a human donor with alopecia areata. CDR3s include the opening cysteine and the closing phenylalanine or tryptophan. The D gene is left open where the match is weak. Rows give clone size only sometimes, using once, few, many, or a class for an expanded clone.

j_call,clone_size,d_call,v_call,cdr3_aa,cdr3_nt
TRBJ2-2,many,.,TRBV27,CASSPLLAGTGELFF,TGTGCCAGCAGTCCTCTACTGGCGGGCACCGGGGAGCTGTTTTTT
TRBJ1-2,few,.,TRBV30,CAWSVDLLGYTF,TGTGCCTGGAGTGTCGACCTCCTGGGCTACACCTTC
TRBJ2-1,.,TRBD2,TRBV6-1,CASSGPFSGGASYNEQFF,TGTGCCAGCAGTGGACCTTTTTCGGGGGGGGCCTCCTACAATGAGCAGTTCTTC
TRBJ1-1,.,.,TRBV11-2,CASSWDAGRNTEAFF,TGTGCCAGCAGCTGGGATGCGGGTAGGAACACTGAAGCTTTCTTT
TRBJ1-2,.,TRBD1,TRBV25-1,CASSGRDRVDYGYTF,TGTGCCAGCAGTGGCCGGGACAGGGTTGACTATGGCTACACCTTC
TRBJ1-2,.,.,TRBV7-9,CASSGTNYGYTF,TGTGCCAGTAGCGGGACTAACTATGGCTACACCTTC
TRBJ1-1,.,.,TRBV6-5,CASSLRARVEAFF,TGTGCCAGCAGTCTCCGGGCCAGGGTAGAGGCTTTCTTT
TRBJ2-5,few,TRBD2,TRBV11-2,CASSELSGTSGARETQYF,TGTGCCAGCAGCGAACTCTCCGGGACTAGCGGGGCCCGAGAGACCCAGTACTTC
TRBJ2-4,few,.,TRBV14,CASSLGNIQYF,TGTGCCAGCAGTCTAGGGAACATTCAGTACTTC
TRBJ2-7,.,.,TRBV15,CATSFARGQGSYEQYF,TGTGCCACCAGCTTCGCCCGGGGGCAAGGCTCCTACGAGCAGTACTTC
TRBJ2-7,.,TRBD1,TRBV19,CASSQGGRNEQYF,TGTGCCAGTAGCCAAGGGGGCAGGAACGAGCAGTACTTC
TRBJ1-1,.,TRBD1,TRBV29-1,CSAWTGQNTEAFF,TGCAGCGCATGGACAGGGCAGAACACTGAAGCTTTCTTT
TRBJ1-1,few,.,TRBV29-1,CSVALYHEAFF,TGCAGCGTCGCCCTTTACCATGAAGCTTTCTTT
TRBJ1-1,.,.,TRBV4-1,CASSLDGGTEAFF,TGCGCCAGCAGCCTAGACGGTGGCACTGAAGCTTTCTTT
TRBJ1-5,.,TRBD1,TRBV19,CASSTTGESNQPQHF,TGTGCCAGTAGTACGACAGGGGAAAGCAATCAGCCCCAGCATTTT
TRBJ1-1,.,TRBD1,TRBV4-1,CASSQGGQGSEAFF,TGCGCCAGCAGCCAAGGTGGACAGGGATCTGAAGCTTTCTTT
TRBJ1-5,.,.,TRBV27,CASSLVGSNQPQHF,TGTGCCAGCAGTTTAGTAGGGTCCAATCAGCCCCAGCATTTT
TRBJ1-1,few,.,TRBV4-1,CASSQGGQGNSRTEAFF,TGCGCCAGCAGCCAGGGGGGGCAGGGGAACTCAAGGACTGAAGCTTTCTTT
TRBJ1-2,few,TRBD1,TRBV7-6,CASSLGDRAGYTF,TGTGCCAGCAGCCTAGGGGACAGGGCAGGCTACACCTTC
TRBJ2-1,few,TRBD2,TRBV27,CASSSGTSGRTSYNEQFF,TGTGCCAGCAGTAGCGGGACTAGCGGTCGTACCTCCTACAATGAGCAGTTCTTC
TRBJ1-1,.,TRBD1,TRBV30,CAWRDRGRLGEAFF,TGTGCCTGGAGGGACAGGGGGCGTTTAGGTGAAGCTTTCTTT
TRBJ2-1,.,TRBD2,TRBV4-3,CASSQDAGGLLSNEQFF,TGCGCCAGCAGCCAAGATGCGGGGGGACTCCTCTCCAATGAGCAGTTCTTC
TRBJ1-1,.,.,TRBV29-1,CSVAGGHENTEAFF,TGCAGCGTTGCGGGTGGACACGAAAACACTGAAGCTTTCTTT
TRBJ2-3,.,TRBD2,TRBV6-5,CASSYAGTTSTDTQYF,TGTGCCAGCAGTTACGCAGGGACTACCAGCACAGATACGCAGTATTTT
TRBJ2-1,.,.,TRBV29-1,CSAIRDNEQFF,TGCAGCGCCATCAGGGATAATGAGCAGTTCTTC
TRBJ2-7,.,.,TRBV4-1,CASSQVSEGSYEQYF,TGCGCCAGCAGCCAAGTTTCTGAGGGATCCTACGAGCAGTACTTC
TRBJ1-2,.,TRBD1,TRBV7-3,CASSPRDRVFYGYTF,TGTGCCAGCAGCCCCCGGGACAGGGTGTTCTATGGCTACACCTTC
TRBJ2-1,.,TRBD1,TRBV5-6,CASSWDRNNEQFF,TGTGCCAGCAGTTGGGACAGAAACAATGAGCAGTTCTTC
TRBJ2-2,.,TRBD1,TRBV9,CASSLRTGSGELFF,TGTGCCAGCAGCCTACGGACAGGGTCGGGGGAGCTGTTTTTT
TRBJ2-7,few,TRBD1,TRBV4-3,CASSQDTGTGYEQYF,TGCGCCAGCAGCCAAGATACCGGGACAGGCTACGAGCAGTACTTC
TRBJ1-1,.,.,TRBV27,CASSPGTGDEAFF,TGTGCCAGCAGCCCCGGGACCGGCGATGAAGCTTTCTTT
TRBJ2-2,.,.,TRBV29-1,CSVGGEGENTGELFF,TGCAGCGTTGGAGGCGAGGGGGAGAACACCGGGGAGCTGTTTTTT
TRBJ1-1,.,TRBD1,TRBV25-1,CASSEATGRNTEAFF,TGTGCCAGCAGTGAAGCGACAGGGAGGAACACTGAAGCTTTCTTT
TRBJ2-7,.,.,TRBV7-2,CASSLDRDEQYF,TGTGCCAGCAGCTTAGATCGGGACGAGCAGTACTTC
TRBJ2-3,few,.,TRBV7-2,CASSMTRAGTDTQYF,TGTGCCAGCAGCATGACGAGGGCGGGGACAGATACGCAGTATTTT
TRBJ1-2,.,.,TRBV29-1,CSVGYGDGYTF,TGCAGCGTTGGTTACGGGGACGGCTACACCTTC
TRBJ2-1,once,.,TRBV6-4,CASNLGDEQFF,TGTGCCAGCAACCTAGGAGATGAGCAGTTCTTC
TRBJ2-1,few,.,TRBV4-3,CASSQDRVAINEQFF,TGCGCCAGCAGCCAAGACAGGGTAGCCATCAATGAGCAGTTCTTC